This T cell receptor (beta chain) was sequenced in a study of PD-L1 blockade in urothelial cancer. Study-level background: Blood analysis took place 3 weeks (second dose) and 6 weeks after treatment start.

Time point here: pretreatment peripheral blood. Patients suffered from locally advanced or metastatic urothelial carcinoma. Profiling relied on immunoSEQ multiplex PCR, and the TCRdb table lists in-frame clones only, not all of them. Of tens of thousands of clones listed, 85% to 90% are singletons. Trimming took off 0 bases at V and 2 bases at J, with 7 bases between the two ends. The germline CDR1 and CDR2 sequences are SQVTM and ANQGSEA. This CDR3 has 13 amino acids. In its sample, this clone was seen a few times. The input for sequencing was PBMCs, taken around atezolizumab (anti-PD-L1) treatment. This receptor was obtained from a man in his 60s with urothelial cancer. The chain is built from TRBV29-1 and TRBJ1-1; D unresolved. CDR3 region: CSVEEQVNTEAFF. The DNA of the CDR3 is TGCAGCGTTGAAGAGCAGGTCAACACTGAAGCTTTCTTT.